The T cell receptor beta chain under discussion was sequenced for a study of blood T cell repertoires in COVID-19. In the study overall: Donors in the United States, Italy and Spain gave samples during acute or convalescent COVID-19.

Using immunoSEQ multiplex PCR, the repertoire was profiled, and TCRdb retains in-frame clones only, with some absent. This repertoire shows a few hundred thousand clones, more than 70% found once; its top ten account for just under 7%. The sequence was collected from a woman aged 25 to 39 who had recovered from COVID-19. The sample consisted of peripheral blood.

For the CDR3, the DNA is TGTGCCAGCAGCTTGAGAGGATCTAGCACAGATACGCAGTATTTT. It is translated as CASSLRGSSTDTQYF. V usage is TRBV7-9 and J usage is TRBJ2-3; D is unclear. CDR1 SEHNR and CDR2 FQNEAQ come from the germline V gene (reference sequence). V lost 3 bases and J lost 0, with 10 bases in between. CDR3 size: 15 residues.